A selection of T cell receptor beta chains follows, all from one sample in a study of cytomegalovirus exposure and HLA in healthy donors. Generated by immunoSEQ multiplex PCR, the TCRdb table keeps only in-frame clones and is missing some. The profile covers some 120,000 clones, with about 69% appearing a single time and more than 1.5% taken by the ten largest. What was sequenced was PBMCs. These receptors all come from a woman between 18 and 29 years old in good health and CMV-seronegative. The conserved cysteine and the conserved F or W are not part of the CDR3 here. D genes are given only for firm matches.

D gene: .
V gene: TRBV18
CDR3 length: 13
J gene: TRBJ1-3
CDR3 protein: ASSPSGGSGNTIY

D gene: TRBD2
V gene: TRBV30
CDR3 length: 13
J gene: TRBJ2-5
CDR3 protein: AWSPSWAGGETQY

D gene: TRBD2
V gene: TRBV5-8
CDR3 length: 13
J gene: TRBJ2-3
CDR3 protein: ASSQRGGDTDTQY

D gene: .
V gene: TRBV30
CDR3 length: 10
J gene: TRBJ1-1
CDR3 protein: AWGTGNSEAF

D gene: .
V gene: TRBV4-2
CDR3 length: 13
J gene: TRBJ1-2
CDR3 protein: ASSQDRAGNYGYT

D gene: .
V gene: TRBV29-1
CDR3 length: 11
J gene: TRBJ1-2
CDR3 protein: STPEGGNYGYT

D gene: TRBD1
V gene: TRBV27
CDR3 length: 12
J gene: TRBJ1-6
CDR3 protein: ASSFRGLGSPLH

D gene: TRBD1
V gene: TRBV6-1
CDR3 length: 11
J gene: TRBJ2-7
CDR3 protein: ASSVDRGNEQY

D gene: TRBD2
V gene: TRBV9
CDR3 length: 15
J gene: TRBJ2-2
CDR3 protein: ASPLATSGANTGELF

D gene: TRBD2
V gene: TRBV10-2
CDR3 length: 12
J gene: TRBJ2-1
CDR3 protein: ASSESGGLGEQF

D gene: .
V gene: TRBV5-4
CDR3 length: 13
J gene: TRBJ2-7
CDR3 protein: ASSLGRTPAYEQY

D gene: TRBD1
V gene: TRBV7-8
CDR3 length: 14
J gene: TRBJ2-7
CDR3 protein: ASSRSGTAVSYEQY

D gene: .
V gene: TRBV10-3
CDR3 length: 12
J gene: TRBJ1-1
CDR3 protein: AISDEFMNTEAF

D gene: .
V gene: TRBV6-1
CDR3 length: 13
J gene: TRBJ1-1
CDR3 protein: ASRGAGLMNTEAF

D gene: .
V gene: TRBV5-1
CDR3 length: 13
J gene: TRBJ2-1
CDR3 protein: ASSLGGKPQNEQF

D gene: .
V gene: TRBV6-5
CDR3 length: 13
J gene: TRBJ1-3
CDR3 protein: AARKSGVDGNTIY

D gene: TRBD1
V gene: TRBV28
CDR3 length: 13
J gene: TRBJ1-1
CDR3 protein: ASISSGGWGTEAF

D gene: .
V gene: TRBV28
CDR3 length: 12
J gene: TRBJ1-2
CDR3 protein: ASKEGGRAYGYT

D gene: .
V gene: TRBV7-9
CDR3 length: 12
J gene: TRBJ1-1
CDR3 protein: ASDRGGTYTEAF

D gene: .
V gene: TRBV6-1
CDR3 length: 13
J gene: TRBJ2-5
CDR3 protein: ASSEGPAVGETQY

D gene: TRBD1
V gene: TRBV5-6
CDR3 length: 15
J gene: TRBJ2-3
CDR3 protein: ASSLDPAQGARDTQY

D gene: .
V gene: TRBV5-1
CDR3 length: 11
J gene: TRBJ2-7
CDR3 protein: ASSWGGGYEQY

D gene: TRBD1
V gene: TRBV7-3
CDR3 length: 16
J gene: TRBJ2-2
CDR3 protein: ASSLLRWTGENTGELF

D gene: TRBD2
V gene: TRBV11-2
CDR3 length: 14
J gene: TRBJ2-2
CDR3 protein: ASSSRAGVSTGELF

D gene: .
V gene: TRBV9
CDR3 length: 14
J gene: TRBJ2-5
CDR3 protein: ASSVGTGTPQETQY

D gene: TRBD1
V gene: TRBV6-1
CDR3 length: 14
J gene: TRBJ2-7
CDR3 protein: ASSEALGQASYEQY

D gene: .
V gene: TRBV7-3
CDR3 length: 11
J gene: TRBJ2-2
CDR3 protein: ASSLTATGELF

D gene: .
V gene: TRBV27
CDR3 length: 12
J gene: TRBJ2-7
CDR3 protein: ASRTGGSSYEQY

D gene: .
V gene: TRBV28
CDR3 length: 12
J gene: TRBJ2-5
CDR3 protein: ASSLSRAGETQY

D gene: .
V gene: TRBV7-6
CDR3 length: 11
J gene: TRBJ1-2
CDR3 protein: ASSLGGGYGYT

D gene: .
V gene: TRBV29-1
CDR3 length: 13
J gene: TRBJ1-1
CDR3 protein: SVPYDLTGDTEAF

D gene: TRBD1
V gene: TRBV5-1
CDR3 length: 10
J gene: TRBJ2-5
CDR3 protein: ASMGQPKTQY

D gene: .
V gene: TRBV2
CDR3 length: 9
J gene: TRBJ1-2
CDR3 protein: ASSAQGGYT

D gene: .
V gene: TRBV5-4
CDR3 length: 10
J gene: TRBJ1-1
CDR3 protein: ASSGGDTEAF

D gene: .
V gene: TRBV7-9
CDR3 length: 16
J gene: TRBJ2-7
CDR3 protein: ASSSLNRDFPTPYEQY